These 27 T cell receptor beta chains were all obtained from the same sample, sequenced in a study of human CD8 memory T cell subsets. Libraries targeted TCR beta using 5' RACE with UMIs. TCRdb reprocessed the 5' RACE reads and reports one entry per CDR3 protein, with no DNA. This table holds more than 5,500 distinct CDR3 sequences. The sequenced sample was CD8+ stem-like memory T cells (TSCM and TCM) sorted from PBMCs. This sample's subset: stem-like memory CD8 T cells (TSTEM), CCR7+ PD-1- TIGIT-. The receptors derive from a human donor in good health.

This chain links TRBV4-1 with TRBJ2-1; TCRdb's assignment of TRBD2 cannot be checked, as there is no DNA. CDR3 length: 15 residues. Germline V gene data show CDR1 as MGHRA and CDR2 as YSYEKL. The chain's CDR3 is CASSQGLAGSGEQFF.

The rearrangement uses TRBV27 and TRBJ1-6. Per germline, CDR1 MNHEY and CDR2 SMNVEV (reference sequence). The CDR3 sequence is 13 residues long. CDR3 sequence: CASSLGSNSPLHF.

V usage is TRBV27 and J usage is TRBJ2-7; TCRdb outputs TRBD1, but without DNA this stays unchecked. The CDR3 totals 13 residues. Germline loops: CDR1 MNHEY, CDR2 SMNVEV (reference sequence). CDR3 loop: CASTRVGDYEQYF.

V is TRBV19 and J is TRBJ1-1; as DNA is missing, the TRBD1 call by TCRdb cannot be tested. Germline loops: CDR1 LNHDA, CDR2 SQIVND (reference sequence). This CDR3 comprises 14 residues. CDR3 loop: CASSIYGGNTEAFF.

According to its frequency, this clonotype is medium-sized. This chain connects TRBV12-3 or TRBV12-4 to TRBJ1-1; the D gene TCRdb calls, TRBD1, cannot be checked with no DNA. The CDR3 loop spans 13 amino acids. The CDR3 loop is CASSLAAGEYAFF.

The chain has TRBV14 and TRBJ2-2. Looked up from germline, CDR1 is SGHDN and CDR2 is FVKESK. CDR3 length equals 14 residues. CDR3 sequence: CASSHTTNTGELFF.

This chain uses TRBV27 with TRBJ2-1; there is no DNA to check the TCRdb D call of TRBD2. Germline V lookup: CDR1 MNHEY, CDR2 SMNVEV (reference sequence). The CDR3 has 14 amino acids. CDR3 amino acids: CASGASAPYNEQFF.

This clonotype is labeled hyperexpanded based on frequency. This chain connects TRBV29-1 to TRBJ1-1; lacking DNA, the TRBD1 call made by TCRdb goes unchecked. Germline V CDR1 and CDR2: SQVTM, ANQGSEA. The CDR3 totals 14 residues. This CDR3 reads CSVEGDVSGTEAFF.

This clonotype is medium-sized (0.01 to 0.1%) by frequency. The CDR3 loop is CASSPPNRDRDNSPLHF. The chain has TRBV18 and TRBJ1-6; the D call of TRBD1 rests on TCRdb alone, since no DNA is present to check it. Germline-derived CDR1 and CDR2 are KGHSH and LQKENI. The CDR3 has 17 residues.

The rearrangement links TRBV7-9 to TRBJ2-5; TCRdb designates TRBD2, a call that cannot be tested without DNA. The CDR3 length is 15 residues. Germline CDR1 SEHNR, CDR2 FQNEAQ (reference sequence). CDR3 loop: CASTSDSGREETQYF.

CDR3: CASSFLAGVLHNEQFF. This sequence joins TRBV11-2 and TRBJ2-1; TCRdb names TRBD2, which stays unverified in the absence of DNA. The CDR3 consists of 16 residues. The germline V gene has CDR1 SGHAT and CDR2 FQNNGV.

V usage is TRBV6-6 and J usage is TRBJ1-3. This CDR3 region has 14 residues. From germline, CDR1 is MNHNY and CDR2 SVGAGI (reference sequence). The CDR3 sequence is CASSYYDEGNTIYF.

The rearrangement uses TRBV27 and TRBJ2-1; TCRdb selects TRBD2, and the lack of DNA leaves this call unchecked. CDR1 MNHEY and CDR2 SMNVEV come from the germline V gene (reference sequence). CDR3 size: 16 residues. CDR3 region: CASSRPSDGGYNEQFF.

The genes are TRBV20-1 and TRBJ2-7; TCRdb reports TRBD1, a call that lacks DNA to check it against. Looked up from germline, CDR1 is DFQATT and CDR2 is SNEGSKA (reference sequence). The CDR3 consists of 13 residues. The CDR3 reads CSARGDASYEQYF.

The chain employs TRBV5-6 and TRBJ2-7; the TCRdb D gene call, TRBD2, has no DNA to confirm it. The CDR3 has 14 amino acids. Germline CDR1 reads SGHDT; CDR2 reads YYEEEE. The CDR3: CASSLPRETYEQYF.

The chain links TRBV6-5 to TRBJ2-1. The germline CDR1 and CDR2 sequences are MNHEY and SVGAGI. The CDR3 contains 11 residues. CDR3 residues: CASSYSFEQFF.

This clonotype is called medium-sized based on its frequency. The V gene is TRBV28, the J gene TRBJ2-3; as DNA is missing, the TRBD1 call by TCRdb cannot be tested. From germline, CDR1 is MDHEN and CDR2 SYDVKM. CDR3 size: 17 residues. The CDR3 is CASSTDRERAHTDTQYF.

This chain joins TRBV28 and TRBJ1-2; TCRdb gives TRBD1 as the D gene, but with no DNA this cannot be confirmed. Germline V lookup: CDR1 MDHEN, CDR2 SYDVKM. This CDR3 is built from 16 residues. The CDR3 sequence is CASNSRDTKPPYGYTF.

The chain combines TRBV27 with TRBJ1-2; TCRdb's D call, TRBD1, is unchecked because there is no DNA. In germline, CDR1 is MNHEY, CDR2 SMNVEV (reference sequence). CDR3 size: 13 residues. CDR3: CASSFKGSYGYTF.

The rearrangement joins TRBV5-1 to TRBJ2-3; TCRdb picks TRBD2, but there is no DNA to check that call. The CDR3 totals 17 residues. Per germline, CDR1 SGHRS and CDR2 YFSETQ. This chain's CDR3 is CASSLEPGGSPSDTQYF.

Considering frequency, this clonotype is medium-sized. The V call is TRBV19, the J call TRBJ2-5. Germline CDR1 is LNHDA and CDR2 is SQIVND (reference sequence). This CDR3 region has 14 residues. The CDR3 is CASSRQVYQETQYF.

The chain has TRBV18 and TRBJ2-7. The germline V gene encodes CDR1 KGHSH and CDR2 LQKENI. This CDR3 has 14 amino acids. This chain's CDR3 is CASSNPAELYEQYF. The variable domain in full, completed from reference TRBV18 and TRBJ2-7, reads NAGVMQNPRHLVRRRGQEARLRCSPMKGHSHVYWYRQLPEEGLKFMVYLQKENIIDESGMPKERFSAEFPKEGPSILRIQQVVRGDSAAYFCASSNPAELYEQYFGPGTRLTVT.

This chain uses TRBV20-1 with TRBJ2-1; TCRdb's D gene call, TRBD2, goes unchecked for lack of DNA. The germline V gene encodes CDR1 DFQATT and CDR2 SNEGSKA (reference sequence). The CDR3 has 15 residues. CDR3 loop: CSASGGLAGSSEQFF.

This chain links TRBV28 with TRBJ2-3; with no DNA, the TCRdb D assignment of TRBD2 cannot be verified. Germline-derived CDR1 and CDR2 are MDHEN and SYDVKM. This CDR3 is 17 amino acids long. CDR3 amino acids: CASSSPRLAGEADTQYF. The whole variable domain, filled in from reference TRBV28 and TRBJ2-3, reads DVKVTQSSRYLVKRTGEKVFLECVQDMDHENMFWYRQDPGLGLRLIYFSYDVKMKEKGDIPEGYSVSREKKERFSLILESASTNQTSMYLCASSSPRLAGEADTQYFGPGTRLTVL.

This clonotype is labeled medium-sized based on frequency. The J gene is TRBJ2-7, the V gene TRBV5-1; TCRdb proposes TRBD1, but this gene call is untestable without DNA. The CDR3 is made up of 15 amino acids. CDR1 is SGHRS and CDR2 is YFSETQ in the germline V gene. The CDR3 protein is CASSSRQGTSYEQYF.

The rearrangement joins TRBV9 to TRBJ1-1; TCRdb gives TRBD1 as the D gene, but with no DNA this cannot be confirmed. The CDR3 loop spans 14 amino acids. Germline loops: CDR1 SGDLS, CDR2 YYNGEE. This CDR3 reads CASSPGGLNTEAFF.

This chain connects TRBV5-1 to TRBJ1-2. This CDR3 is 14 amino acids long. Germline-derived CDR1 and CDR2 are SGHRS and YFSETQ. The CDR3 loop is CASSLATGNYGYTF. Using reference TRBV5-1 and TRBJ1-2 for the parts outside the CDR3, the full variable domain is KAGVTQTPRYLIKTRGQQVTLSCSPISGHRSVSWYQQTPGQGLQFLFEYFSETQRNKGNFPGRFSGRQFSNSRSEMNVSTLELGDSALYLCASSLATGNYGYTFGSGTRLTVV.